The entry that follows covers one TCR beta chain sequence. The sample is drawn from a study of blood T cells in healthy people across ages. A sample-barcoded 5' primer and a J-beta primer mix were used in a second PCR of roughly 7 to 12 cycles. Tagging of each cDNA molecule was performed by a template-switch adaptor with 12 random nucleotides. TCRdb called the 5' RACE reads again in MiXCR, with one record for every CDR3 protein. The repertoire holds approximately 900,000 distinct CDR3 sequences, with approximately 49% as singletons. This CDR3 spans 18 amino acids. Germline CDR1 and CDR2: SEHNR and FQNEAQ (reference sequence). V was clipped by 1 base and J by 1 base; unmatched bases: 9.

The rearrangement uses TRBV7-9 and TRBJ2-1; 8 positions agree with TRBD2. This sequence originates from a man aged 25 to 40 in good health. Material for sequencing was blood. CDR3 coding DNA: TGTGCCAGCAGCTTAGAGCAATTAGCGGGACTATCCTACAATGAGCAGTTCTTC. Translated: CASSLEQLAGLSYNEQFF.